These T cell receptor beta chains were read from a single sample in a study of cytotoxic CD8 clonotypes in ibrutinib-treated CLL. Assay: immunoSEQ multiplex PCR; the TCRdb copy retains only in-frame clones and omits some. The data contain more than 85,000 clones, around 73% of them singletons. The sample in question was PBMCs, obtained after 12 months of ibrutinib treatment. These receptors were taken from a human donor with chronic lymphocytic leukemia. CDR3s include the opening cysteine and the closing phenylalanine or tryptophan. The D gene is left open where the match is weak. Size is stated for part of the rows, as once, few or many counts, or as a class when the clone is expanded.

>-|TRBV2|-|TRBJ2-4
CASSLFWGAKNIQYF
TGTGCCAGCAGTCTTTTTTGGGGAGCCAAAAACATTCAGTACTTC
>once|TRBV5-4|-|TRBJ1-1
CASSLEENTEAFF
TGTGCCAGCAGCTTGGAGGAGAACACTGAAGCTTTCTTT
>-|TRBV7-2|TRBD2|TRBJ2-3
CASSLNAGGGTDTQYF
TGTGCCAGCAGCTTAAACGCGGGGGGCGGCACAGATACGCAGTATTTT
>few|TRBV7-3|-|TRBJ2-5
CASSLTGLRGPETQYF
TGTGCCAGCAGCTTAACCGGGCTCAGGGGACCAGAGACCCAGTACTTC
>-|TRBV27|-|TRBJ2-7
CASSFRQDYEQYF
TGTGCCAGCAGTTTTAGGCAAGACTACGAGCAGTACTTC
>-|TRBV10-3|TRBD2|TRBJ2-5
CAISGRLAGTQETQYF
TGTGCCATCAGTGGGCGACTAGCGGGAACCCAAGAGACCCAGTACTTC
>-|TRBV30|TRBD2|TRBJ2-7
CAWGLAGGLEQYF
TGTGCCTGGGGACTAGCGGGGGGGCTCGAGCAGTACTTC
>-|TRBV29-1|-|TRBJ2-2
CSVGRARANTGELFF
TGCAGCGTTGGGAGGGCCAGGGCGAACACCGGGGAGCTGTTTTTT
>-|TRBV19|-|TRBJ2-1
CASSSGERWGDEQFF
TGTGCCAGTAGTTCCGGGGAGAGGTGGGGGGATGAGCAGTTCTTC
>-|TRBV9|-|TRBJ2-3
CASSVAQARDTQYF
TGTGCCAGCAGCGTAGCCCAAGCCCGAGATACGCAGTATTTT
>once|TRBV5-1|-|TRBJ2-5
CASSSNSETQYF
TGCGCCAGCAGCTCTAATTCGGAGACCCAGTACTTC
>-|TRBV13|-|TRBJ1-1
CASSLQGTEAFF
TGTGCCAGCAGCCTCCAGGGGACTGAAGCTTTCTTT